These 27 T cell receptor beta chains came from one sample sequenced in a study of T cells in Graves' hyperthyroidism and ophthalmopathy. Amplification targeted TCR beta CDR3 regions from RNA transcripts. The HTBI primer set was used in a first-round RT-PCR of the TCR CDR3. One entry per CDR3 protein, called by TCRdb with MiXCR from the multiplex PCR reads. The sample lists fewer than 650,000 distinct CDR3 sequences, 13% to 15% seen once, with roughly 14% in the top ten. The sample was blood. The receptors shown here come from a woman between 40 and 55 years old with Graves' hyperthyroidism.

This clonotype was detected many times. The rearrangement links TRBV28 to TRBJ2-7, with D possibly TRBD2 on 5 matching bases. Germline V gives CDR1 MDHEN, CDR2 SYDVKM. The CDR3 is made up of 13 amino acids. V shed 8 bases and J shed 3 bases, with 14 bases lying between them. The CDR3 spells CASLAPLGYEQYF. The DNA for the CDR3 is TGTGCCAGCTTAGCGCCTCTAGGCTACGAGCAGTACTTC.

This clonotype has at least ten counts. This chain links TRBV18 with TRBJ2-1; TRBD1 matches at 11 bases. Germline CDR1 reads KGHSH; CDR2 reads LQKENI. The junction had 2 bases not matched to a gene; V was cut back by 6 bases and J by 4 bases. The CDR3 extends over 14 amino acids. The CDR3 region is CASSGQGAYNEQFF. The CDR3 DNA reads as TGTGCCAGCTCCGGACAGGGGGCTTACAATGAGCAGTTCTTC.

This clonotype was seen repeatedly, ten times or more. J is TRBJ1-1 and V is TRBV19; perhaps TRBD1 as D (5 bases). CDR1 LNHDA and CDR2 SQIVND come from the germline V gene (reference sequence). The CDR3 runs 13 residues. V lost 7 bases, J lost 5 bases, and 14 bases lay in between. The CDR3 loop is CASTHRGVTEAFF. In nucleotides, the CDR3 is TGTGCCAGTACCCATAGAGGGGTGACTGAAGCTTTCTTT.

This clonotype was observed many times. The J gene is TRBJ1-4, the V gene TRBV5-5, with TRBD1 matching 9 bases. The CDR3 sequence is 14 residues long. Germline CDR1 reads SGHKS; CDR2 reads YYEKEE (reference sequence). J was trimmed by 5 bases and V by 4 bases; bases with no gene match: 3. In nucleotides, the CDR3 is TGTGCCAGCAGCAGGACAGGGGCCAATGAAAAACTGTTTTTT. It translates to CASSRTGANEKLFF.

This CDR3 is CASSSSRDNQPQHF. CDR3 in DNA: TGTGCCAGCAGTTCTAGCAGGGACAATCAGCCCCAGCATTTT. The chain couples TRBV6-9 to TRBJ1-5; tentatively, D is TRBD1 (5 bases). Germline-derived CDR1 and CDR2 are MNHGY and SVAAGI. The length of the CDR3 is 14 residues. Trimming removed 4 bases from V and 3 bases from J, with 10 bases in between.

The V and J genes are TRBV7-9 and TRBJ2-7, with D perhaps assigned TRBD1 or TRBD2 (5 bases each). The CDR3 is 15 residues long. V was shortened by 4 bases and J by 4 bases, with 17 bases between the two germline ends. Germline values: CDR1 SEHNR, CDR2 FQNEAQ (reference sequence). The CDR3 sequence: CASSSGPNGVYEQYF. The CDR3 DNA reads TGTGCCAGCAGCTCGGGACCAAACGGGGTTTACGAGCAGTACTTC.

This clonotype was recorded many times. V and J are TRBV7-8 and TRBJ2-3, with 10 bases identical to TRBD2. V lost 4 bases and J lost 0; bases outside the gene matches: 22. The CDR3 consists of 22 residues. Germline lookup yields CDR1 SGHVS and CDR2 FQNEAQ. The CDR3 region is CASSSISPRASGSHTSTDTQYF. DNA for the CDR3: TGTGCCAGCAGCTCCATTTCTCCGAGAGCTAGCGGGAGTCACACTAGCACAGATACGCAGTATTTT. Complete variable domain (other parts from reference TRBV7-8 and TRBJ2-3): GAGVSQSPRYKVAKRGQDVALRCDPISGHVSLFWYQQALGQGPEFLTYFQNEAQLDKSGLPSDRFFAERPEGSVSTLKIQRTQQEDSAVYLCASSSISPRASGSHTSTDTQYFGPGTRLTVL.

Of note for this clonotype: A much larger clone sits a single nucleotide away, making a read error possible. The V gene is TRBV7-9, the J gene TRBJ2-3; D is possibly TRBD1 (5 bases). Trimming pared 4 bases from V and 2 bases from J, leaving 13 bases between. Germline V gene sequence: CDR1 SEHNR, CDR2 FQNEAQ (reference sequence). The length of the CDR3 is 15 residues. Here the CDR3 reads CASSSRTHLTDTQYF. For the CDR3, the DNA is TGTGCCAGCAGCTCACGGACACATCTCACAGATACGCAGTATTTT.

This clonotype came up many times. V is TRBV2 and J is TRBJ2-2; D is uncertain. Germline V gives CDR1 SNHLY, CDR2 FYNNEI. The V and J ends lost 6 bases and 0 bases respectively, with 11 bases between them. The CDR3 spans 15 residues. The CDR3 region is CASSLQNSNTGELFF. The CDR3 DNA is TGTGCCAGCAGCCTACAGAATTCGAACACCGGGGAGCTGTTTTTT.

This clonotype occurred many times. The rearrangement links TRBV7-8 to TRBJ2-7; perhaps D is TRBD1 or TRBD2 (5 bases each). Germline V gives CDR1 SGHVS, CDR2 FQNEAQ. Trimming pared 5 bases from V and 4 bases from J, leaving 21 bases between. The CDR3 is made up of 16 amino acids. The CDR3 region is CASSTRGERVKYEQYF. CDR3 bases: TGTGCCAGCAGCACCCGAGGGGAGCGAGTTAAGTACGAGCAGTACTTC.

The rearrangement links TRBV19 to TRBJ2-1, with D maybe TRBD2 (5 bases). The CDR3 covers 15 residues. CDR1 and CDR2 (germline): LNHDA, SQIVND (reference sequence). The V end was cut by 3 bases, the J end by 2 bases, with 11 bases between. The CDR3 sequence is CASSIRDSTYNEQFF. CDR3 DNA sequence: TGTGCCAGTAGTATTCGGGATTCGACCTACAATGAGCAGTTCTTC.

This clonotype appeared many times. CDR3 residues: CASTSYDRGRGNTEAFF. The CDR3 DNA reads as TGTGCCAGTACAAGCTATGACAGGGGACGAGGGAACACTGAAGCTTTCTTT. The chain combines TRBV28 with TRBJ1-1; 8 bases are a match to TRBD1. The V segment lost 9 bases and the J segment 1 base; nucleotides outside the gene matches: 16. The CDR3 contains 17 residues. CDR1 and CDR2 (germline): MDHEN, SYDVKM.

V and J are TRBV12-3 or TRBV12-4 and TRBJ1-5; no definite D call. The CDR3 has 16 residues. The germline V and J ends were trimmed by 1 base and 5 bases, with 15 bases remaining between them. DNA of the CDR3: TGTGCCAGCAGTTTAGGCCAGGCCAACTCCGATCAGCCCCAGCATTTT. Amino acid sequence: CASSLGQANSDQPQHF.

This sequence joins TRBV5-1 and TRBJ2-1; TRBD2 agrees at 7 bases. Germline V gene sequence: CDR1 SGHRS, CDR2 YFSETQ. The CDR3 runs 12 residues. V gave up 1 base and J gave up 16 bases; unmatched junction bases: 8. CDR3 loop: CASSLSLAVLFF. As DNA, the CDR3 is TGCGCCAGCAGCTTGAGCCTAGCGGTCCTTTTCTTC. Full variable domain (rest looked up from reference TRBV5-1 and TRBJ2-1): KAGVTQTPRYLIKTRGQQVTLSCSPISGHRSVSWYQQTPGQGLQFLFEYFSETQRNKGNFPGRFSGRQFSNSRSEMNVSTLELGDSALYLCASSLSLAVLFFGPGTRLTVL.

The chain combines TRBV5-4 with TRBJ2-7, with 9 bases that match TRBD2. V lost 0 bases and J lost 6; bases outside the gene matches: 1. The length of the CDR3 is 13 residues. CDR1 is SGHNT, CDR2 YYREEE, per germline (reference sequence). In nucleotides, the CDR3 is TGTGCCAGCAGCTTGGGGACTAGCGTCGAGCAGTACTTC. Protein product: CASSLGTSVEQYF.

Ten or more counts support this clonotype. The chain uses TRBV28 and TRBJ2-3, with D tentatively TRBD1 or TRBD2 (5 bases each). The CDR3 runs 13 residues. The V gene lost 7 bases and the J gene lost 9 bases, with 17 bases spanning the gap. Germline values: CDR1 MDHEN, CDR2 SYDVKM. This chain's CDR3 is CASNLPGPSTQYF. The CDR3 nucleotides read TGTGCCAGCAACTTACCGGGGCCGTCCACGCAGTATTTT.

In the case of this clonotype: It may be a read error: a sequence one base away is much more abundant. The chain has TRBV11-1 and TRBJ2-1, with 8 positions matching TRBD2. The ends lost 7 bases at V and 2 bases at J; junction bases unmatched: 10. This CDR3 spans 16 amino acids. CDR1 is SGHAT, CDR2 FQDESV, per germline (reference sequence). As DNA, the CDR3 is TGTGCCAGCATTCCCGGGAGGGATAGGCCCTACAATGAGCAGTTCTTC. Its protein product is CASIPGRDRPYNEQFF.

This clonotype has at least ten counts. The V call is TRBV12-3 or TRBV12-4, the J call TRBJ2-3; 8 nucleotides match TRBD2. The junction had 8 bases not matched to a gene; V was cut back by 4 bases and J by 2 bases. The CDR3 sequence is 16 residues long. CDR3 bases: TGTGCCAGCAGTTCAAGCGGGAGCGACCCCACAGATACGCAGTATTTT. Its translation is CASSSSGSDPTDTQYF.

CDR3 protein: CASSRGAGASYEQYF. The CDR3 DNA sequence: TGCGCCAGCAGCCGCGGGGCCGGGGCCTCCTACGAGCAGTACTTC. The rearrangement joins TRBV4-1 to TRBJ2-7, with TRBD2 as a possible D gene (6 bases). This CDR3 has 15 amino acids. Germline values: CDR1 MGHRA, CDR2 YSYEKL. The V and J ends lost 4 bases and 0 bases respectively, with 13 bases between them.

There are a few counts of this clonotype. CDR3 DNA: TGTGCCATCAATACAGGGGCTGGCTACACCTTC. Its protein is CAINTGAGYTF. The rearrangement joins TRBV10-3 to TRBJ1-2, with 7 bases lining up with TRBD1. The junction had 3 bases not matched to a gene; V was cut back by 7 bases and J by 7 bases. Looked up from germline, CDR1 is ENHRY and CDR2 is SYGVKD. The CDR3 is 11 amino acids.

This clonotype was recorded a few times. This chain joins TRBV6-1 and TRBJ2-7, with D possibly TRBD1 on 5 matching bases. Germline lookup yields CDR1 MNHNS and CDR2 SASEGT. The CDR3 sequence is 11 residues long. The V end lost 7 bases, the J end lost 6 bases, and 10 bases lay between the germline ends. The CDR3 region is CASMAGLEQYF. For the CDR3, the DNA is TGTGCCAGCATGGCAGGGCTCGAGCAGTACTTC.

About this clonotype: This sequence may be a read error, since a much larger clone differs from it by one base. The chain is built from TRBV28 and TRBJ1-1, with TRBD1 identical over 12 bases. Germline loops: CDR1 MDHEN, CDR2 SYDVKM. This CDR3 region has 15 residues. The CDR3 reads CASRTGQGAYTEALF. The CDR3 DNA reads TGTGCCAGCAGGACGGGACAGGGGGCGTACACTGAAGCTCTCTTT.

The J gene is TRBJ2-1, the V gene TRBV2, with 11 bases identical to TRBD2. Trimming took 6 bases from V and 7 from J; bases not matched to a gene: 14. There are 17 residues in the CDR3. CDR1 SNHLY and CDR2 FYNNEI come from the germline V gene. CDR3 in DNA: TGTGCCAGCAGGTTTCGGTTAGCGGGAGGGCCGGAGAATGAGCAGTTCTTC. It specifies CASRFRLAGGPENEQFF.

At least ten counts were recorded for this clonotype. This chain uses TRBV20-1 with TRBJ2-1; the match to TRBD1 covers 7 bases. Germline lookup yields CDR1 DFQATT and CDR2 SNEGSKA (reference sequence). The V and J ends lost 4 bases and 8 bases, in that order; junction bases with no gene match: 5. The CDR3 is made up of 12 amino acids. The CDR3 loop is CSAKKGAHEQFF. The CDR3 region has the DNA TGCAGTGCTAAGAAGGGGGCGCATGAGCAGTTCTTC.

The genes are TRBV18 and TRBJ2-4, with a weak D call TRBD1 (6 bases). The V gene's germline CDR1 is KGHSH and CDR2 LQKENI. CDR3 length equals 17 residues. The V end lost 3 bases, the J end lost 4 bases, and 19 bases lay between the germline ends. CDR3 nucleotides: TGTGCCAGCTCACCCTTTCAGGGGACGAATCTAAAAAACATTCAGTACTTC. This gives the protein CASSPFQGTNLKNIQYF.

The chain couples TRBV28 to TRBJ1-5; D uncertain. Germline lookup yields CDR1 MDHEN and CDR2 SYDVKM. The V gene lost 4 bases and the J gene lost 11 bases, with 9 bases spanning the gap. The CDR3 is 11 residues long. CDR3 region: CASSSFSTQHF. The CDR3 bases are TGTGCCAGCAGTTCTTTTTCGACCCAGCATTTT.

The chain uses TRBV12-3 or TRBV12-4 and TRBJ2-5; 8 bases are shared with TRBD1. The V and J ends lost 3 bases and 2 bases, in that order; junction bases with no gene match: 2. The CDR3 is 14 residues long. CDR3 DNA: TGTGCCAGCAGTTTTAGGACAGGGCAAGAGACCCAGTACTTC. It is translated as CASSFRTGQETQYF.